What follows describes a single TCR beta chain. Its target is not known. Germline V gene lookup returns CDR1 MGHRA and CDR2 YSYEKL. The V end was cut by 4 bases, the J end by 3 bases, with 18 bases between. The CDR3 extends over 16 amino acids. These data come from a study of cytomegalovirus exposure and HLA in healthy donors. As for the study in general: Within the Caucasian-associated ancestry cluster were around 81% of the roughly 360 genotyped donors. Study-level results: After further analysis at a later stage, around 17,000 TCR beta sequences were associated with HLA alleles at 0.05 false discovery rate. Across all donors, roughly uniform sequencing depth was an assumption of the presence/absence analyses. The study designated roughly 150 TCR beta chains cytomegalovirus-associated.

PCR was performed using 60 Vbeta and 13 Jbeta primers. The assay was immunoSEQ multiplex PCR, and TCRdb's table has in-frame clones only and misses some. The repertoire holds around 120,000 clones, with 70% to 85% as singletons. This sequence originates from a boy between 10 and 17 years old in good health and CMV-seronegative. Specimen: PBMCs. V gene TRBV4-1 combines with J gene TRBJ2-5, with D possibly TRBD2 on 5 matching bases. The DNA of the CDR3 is TGCGCCAGCAGCCGTTACGGGCCTACGAGGGAAGAGACCCAGTACTTC. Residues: CASSRYGPTREETQYF.